This record covers a single TCR beta chain. What it binds is unknown. This record belongs to a study of cytomegalovirus exposure and HLA in healthy donors. The CDR3 sequence is 14 residues long. Germline CDR1 is SGHDT and CDR2 is YYEEEE. The V and J ends lost 3 bases and 0 bases respectively, with 10 bases between them. The primer mix had 60 Vbeta and 13 Jbeta primers. The method was immunoSEQ multiplex PCR; TCRdb's version includes in-frame clones alone and lacks a portion of them. The table counts 100,000 to 150,000 clones; roughly 1.5% lies in the top ten. General study points: Beyond CMV serostatus, there was no information to go on about immune exposure.

The TCR sequence derives from a middle-aged woman in good health and CMV-seronegative. Specimen: PBMCs. This chain connects TRBV5-6 to TRBJ2-7, with a weak D call TRBD1 (6 bases). The chain's CDR3 is CASSSTGSSYEQYV. DNA of the CDR3: TGTGCCAGCAGCTCAACAGGGAGCTCCTACGAGCAGTACGTC.